This T cell receptor (beta chain) came from a study of OX40 agonist ivuxolimab in advanced cancers. Sequencing used immunoSEQ multiplex PCR; TCRdb keeps in-frame clones, though not all of them. The table has over 70,000 clones, around 85% seen once; the top ten hold 2%. The sequencing here drew on CD4+ or CD8+ T cells sorted from blood, taken in a trial of the OX40 agonist ivuxolimab. The source of this sequence is an adult with an advanced solid tumor such as melanoma, head and neck, liver or kidney cancer.

The CDR3 region has the DNA TGCGCCAGCAGCCAGGGACTTCGTCCGTACCAAGAGACCCAGTACTTC. Translation gives CASSQGLRPYQETQYF. The gene calls are TRBV5-1 and TRBJ2-5; possible D gene TRBD2, 6 bases. Germline V lookup: CDR1 SGHRS, CDR2 YFSETQ. This CDR3 contains 16 residues. V shed 4 bases and J shed 0 bases, with 16 bases lying between them.